A selection of T cell receptor beta chains follows, all from one sample in a study of T cell responses to AZD1222 COVID-19 vaccine. Sequencing was performed with immunoSEQ multiplex PCR; in TCRdb, only in-frame clones are kept and a portion is missing. The data contain approximately 44,000 clones, 80% of them singletons. The specimen was peripheral blood, collected on day 0 of AZD1222 vaccination. The source of these receptors is an adult in good health. Both conserved end residues are part of each CDR3. A D gene is named only where the DNA matches it firmly. Rows give clone size only sometimes, using once, few, many, or a class for an expanded clone.

d_call j_call v_call clone_size cdr3_nt cdr3_aa
- TRBJ1-1 TRBV6-5 medium-sized TGTGCCAGCAGTAATCGACAGGAAGCTTTCTTT CASSNRQEAFF
TRBD1 TRBJ1-3 TRBV19 - TGTGCCAGTAGTTTCCTGGACAGGGACAGCTCTGGAAACACCATATATTTT CASSFLDRDSSGNTIYF
- TRBJ2-4 TRBV18 - TGTGCCAGCTCACCACGACCGGAGAACATTCAGTACTTC CASSPRPENIQYF
- TRBJ2-2 TRBV7-7 - TGTGCCAGCAGCTTAGCGCCAGGGGCCACCGGGGAGCTGTTTTTT CASSLAPGATGELFF
- TRBJ1-1 TRBV20-1 - TGCAGTGCTAGTGGCAGCCCGACGGGGGACACTGAAGCTTTCTTT CSASGSPTGDTEAFF
- TRBJ1-2 TRBV28 - TGTGCCAGCCTGAATACAGGGAATGGCTACACCTTC CASLNTGNGYTF
TRBD1 TRBJ1-6 TRBV12-5 - TGTGCTAGTGGTGACAGGGTTGGTTCACCCCTCCACTTT CASGDRVGSPLHF
- TRBJ2-2 TRBV24-1 - TGTGCCACCAGTGATCCTAGGGAAAACACCGGGGAGCTGTTTTTT CATSDPRENTGELFF
TRBD1 TRBJ1-2 TRBV30 once TGTGCCTGGAGGGCGACAGGGGTCCCCCATGGCTACACCTTC CAWRATGVPHGYTF
- TRBJ1-2 TRBV7-9 - TGTGCCAGCAGCCCTGGGGGGTTCTATGGCTACACCTTC CASSPGGFYGYTF
- TRBJ1-2 TRBV5-1 - TGCGCCAGCAGCTCCGGGGGAAATGGCTACACCTTC CASSSGGNGYTF
TRBD1 TRBJ1-4 TRBV19 - TGTGCCAGTAGTAGCCTCAGGGGGCGAGGTGAAAAACTGTTTTTT CASSSLRGRGEKLFF
- TRBJ1-2 TRBV3-1/TRBV3-2 - TGTGCCAGCAGCCAAGGAGGGGAGAGTGGCTACACCTTC CASSQGGESGYTF
- TRBJ1-2 TRBV7-6 once TGTGCCAGCAGCCTCCGTCCTCAGGGTTATGGCTACACCTTC CASSLRPQGYGYTF
TRBD1 TRBJ2-7 TRBV11-2 once TGTGCCAGCAGCTGGGGGACAGGGCAAGGCGAGCAGTACTTC CASSWGTGQGEQYF
- TRBJ1-5 TRBV3-1/TRBV3-2 - TGTGCCAGCAGCCGCTCCTTGAATCAGCCCCAGCATTTT CASSRSLNQPQHF
- TRBJ2-6 TRBV28 - TGTGCCAGCAGTTTGTACTCTGGGGCCAACGTCCTGACTTTC CASSLYSGANVLTF
- TRBJ1-4 TRBV3-1/TRBV3-2 - TGTGCCAGCAGCCCTGGACAGACTAATGAAAAACTGTTTTTT CASSPGQTNEKLFF
- TRBJ1-2 TRBV5-1 - TGCGCCAGCAGCGCGAATAGACAGGAATTGTTGGGGTATGGCTACACCTTC CASSANRQELLGYGYTF
- TRBJ1-6 TRBV5-6 once TGTGCCAGCAGCCAGGGTGTTCTTTCACCCCTCCACTTT CASSQGVLSPLHF
TRBD2 TRBJ2-3 TRBV10-1 - TGCGCCAGCAGTGAGACCGCTGGGACTAGCGGGGAATTCACAGATACGCAGTATTTT CASSETAGTSGEFTDTQYF
- TRBJ1-1 TRBV28 - TGTGCCAGCAGTTTAAATACAGGCACCGCTTTCTTT CASSLNTGTAFF
TRBD2 TRBJ2-2 TRBV14 few TGTGCCAGCGGACGTAGCGGGGGGTACACCGGGGAGCTGTTTTTT CASGRSGGYTGELFF
- TRBJ1-3 TRBV6-5 few TGTGCCAGCAGTTACTCGAGTCAGAGCTCTGGAAACACCATATATTTT CASSYSSQSSGNTIYF
- TRBJ1-4 TRBV5-1 - TGCGCCAGCAGCCCCACCACCTCAACTAATGAAAAACTGTTTTTT CASSPTTSTNEKLFF
- TRBJ2-7 TRBV6-5 - TGTGCCAGCAGGCCATCCCGGGATCCTGGGGACGAGCAGTACTTC CASRPSRDPGDEQYF
- TRBJ1-5 TRBV18 - TGTGCCAGCTCACCGGGCAGCAATCAGCCCCAGCATTTT CASSPGSNQPQHF
- TRBJ2-7 TRBV5-1 - TGCGCCAGCAGCTTTGGGGACGGGTACGAGCAGTACTTC CASSFGDGYEQYF
- TRBJ2-1 TRBV19 - TGTGCCACCCTAGGCCGGGAGCTCTACAATGAGCAGTTCTTC CATLGRELYNEQFF
- TRBJ2-7 TRBV19 - TGTGCCAGTAGTATTGTTAAGGAATCCGAGCAGTACTTC CASSIVKESEQYF
TRBD2 TRBJ2-7 TRBV20-1 - TGCAGTGCAAGTACGGGACTAGTCTACGAGCAGTACTTC CSASTGLVYEQYF
- TRBJ1-1 TRBV7-2 - TGTGCCAGCAGCTTAGCGACAGATACGGAAGCTTTCTTT CASSLATDTEAFF
- TRBJ1-1 TRBV6-1 - TGTGCCAGCAGTGATATATGGGCGGACACTGAAGCTTTCTTT CASSDIWADTEAFF
- TRBJ2-3 TRBV5-1 - TGCGCCAGCAGCCCCCCCGAGGAGAGCACAGATACGCAGTATTTT CASSPPEESTDTQYF
- TRBJ1-1 TRBV10-1 - TGCGCCAGCAGTGCAGGGACGGGGACTGAAGCTTTCTTT CASSAGTGTEAFF
- TRBJ2-5 TRBV18 once TGTGCCAGCTCCGAAAACCAATCGACTCCCCCGTACTTC CASSENQSTPPYF
- TRBJ1-6 TRBV7-8 few TGTGCCAGCAGCTTAGGGACCAGGACGGGGGCTAATTCACCCCTCCACTTT CASSLGTRTGANSPLHF
- TRBJ2-3 TRBV6-1 - TGTGCCAGCAGTGCCCGGTTTTCTCAGGGGCGGGTGGATACGCAGTATTTT CASSARFSQGRVDTQYF
- TRBJ2-4 TRBV30 - TGTGCCTGGAGCAAAGGGGTAGCCAACATTCAGTACTTC CAWSKGVANIQYF
TRBD2 TRBJ2-5 TRBV28 - TGTGCCAGCAGTTCTCTAAGACTGGGGGGGTTGACCCAGTACTTC CASSSLRLGGLTQYF
- TRBJ2-3 TRBV7-8 - TGTGCCAGCAGCTTTAGATGGACAGCAGTTTCCGGTATCCAGTATTTT CASSFRWTAVSGIQYF
- TRBJ1-2 TRBV6-5 once TGTGCCAGCAGCTCCACCTCCGCGGGTGGCTACACCTTC CASSSTSAGGYTF
- TRBJ1-1 TRBV7-8 few TGTGCCAGCAGCGCCCTACAGGGATCGAACACTGAAGCTTTCTTT CASSALQGSNTEAFF
- TRBJ1-5 TRBV6-6 - TGTGCCAGCAGTCTAAAGGGGAGCAATCAGCCCCAGCATTTT CASSLKGSNQPQHF
TRBD2 TRBJ2-5 TRBV5-6 - TGTGCCAGCAGCTCAAGAGGACTAGCGGGGTTCGAGACCCAGTACTTC CASSSRGLAGFETQYF
TRBD1 TRBJ1-2 TRBV5-1 - TGCGCCAGCAGCGGACAGGGCTATGGCTACACCTTC CASSGQGYGYTF
TRBD1 TRBJ1-2 TRBV6-5 - TGTGCCAGCAGTACAGGGGGCTATGGCTACACCTTC CASSTGGYGYTF
- TRBJ2-7 TRBV7-8 - TGTGCCAGCAGCTTGATCGACGAGCAGTACTTC CASSLIDEQYF
- TRBJ2-5 TRBV19 - TGTGCCAGTAGTATCAGAAGGGGGGAAGAGACCCAGTACTTC CASSIRRGEETQYF